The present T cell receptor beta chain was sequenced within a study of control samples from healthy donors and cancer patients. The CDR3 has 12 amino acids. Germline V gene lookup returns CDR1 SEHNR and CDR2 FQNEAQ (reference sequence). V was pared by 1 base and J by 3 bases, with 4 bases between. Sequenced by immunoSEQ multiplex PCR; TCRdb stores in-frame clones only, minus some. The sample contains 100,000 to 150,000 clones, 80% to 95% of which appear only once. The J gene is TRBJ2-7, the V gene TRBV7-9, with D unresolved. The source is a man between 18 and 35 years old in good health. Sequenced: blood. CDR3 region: CASSLVDYEQYF. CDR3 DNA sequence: TGTGCCAGCAGCTTAGTCGACTACGAGCAGTACTTC.